Here is one T cell receptor beta chain with its context. Reverse transcription of about 0.5 to 1 ug RNA used random hexamers. Amplification of TCR beta CDR3 spanned 54 Vbeta and 13 Jbeta via immunoSEQ multiplex PCR. A single record per CDR3 protein comes from TCRdb applying MiXCR to the immunoSEQ multiplex PCR reads. The sample has about 85,000 distinct CDR3 sequences, around 94% seen once. The record originates from a study of CD8 T cells in Susac syndrome. Healthy donors constituted the control group, matched for age and sex. Per germline, CDR1 LGHDT and CDR2 YNNKEL (reference sequence). V dropped 0 bases and J dropped 2 bases, with 15 bases sitting between them. This CDR3 is built from 17 residues.

The receptor was isolated from a human donor in good health. The sequencing sample was made of CD8+ T cells from PBMCs. This chain connects TRBV3-1 to TRBJ2-3; a weak D match, TRBD2 (6 bases). CDR3 loop: CASSQEGTQTNTDTQYF. CDR3 in DNA: TGTGCCAGCAGCCAAGAGGGGACTCAAACGAACACAGATACGCAGTATTTT.